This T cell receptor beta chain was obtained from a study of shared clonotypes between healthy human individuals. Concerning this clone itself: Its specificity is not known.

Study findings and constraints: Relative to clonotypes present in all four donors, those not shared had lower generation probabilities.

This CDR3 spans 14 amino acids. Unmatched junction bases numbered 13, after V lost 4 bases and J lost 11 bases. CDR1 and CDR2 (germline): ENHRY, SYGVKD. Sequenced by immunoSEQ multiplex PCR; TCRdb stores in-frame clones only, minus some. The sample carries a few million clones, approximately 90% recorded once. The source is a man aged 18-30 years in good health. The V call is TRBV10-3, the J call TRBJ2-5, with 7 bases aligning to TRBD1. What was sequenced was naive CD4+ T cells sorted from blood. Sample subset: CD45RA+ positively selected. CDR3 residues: CAISGLDRSMEQYF. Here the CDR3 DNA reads TGTGCCATCAGTGGATTGGACAGGTCCATGGAGCAGTACTTC.